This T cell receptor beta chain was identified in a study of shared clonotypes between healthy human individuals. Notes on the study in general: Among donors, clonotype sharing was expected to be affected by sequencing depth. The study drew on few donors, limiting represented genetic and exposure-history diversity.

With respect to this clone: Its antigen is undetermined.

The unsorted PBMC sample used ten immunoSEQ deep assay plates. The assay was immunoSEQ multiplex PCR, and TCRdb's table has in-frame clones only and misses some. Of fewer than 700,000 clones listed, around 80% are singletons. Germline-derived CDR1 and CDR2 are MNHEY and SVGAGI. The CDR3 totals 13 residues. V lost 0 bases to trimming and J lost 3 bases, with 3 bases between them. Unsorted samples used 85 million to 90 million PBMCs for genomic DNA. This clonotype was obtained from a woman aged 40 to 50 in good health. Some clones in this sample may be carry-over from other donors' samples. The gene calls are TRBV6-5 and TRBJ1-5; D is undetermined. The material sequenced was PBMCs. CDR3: CASSYSHNQPQHF. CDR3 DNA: TGTGCCAGCAGTTACTCACACAATCAGCCCCAGCATTTT.